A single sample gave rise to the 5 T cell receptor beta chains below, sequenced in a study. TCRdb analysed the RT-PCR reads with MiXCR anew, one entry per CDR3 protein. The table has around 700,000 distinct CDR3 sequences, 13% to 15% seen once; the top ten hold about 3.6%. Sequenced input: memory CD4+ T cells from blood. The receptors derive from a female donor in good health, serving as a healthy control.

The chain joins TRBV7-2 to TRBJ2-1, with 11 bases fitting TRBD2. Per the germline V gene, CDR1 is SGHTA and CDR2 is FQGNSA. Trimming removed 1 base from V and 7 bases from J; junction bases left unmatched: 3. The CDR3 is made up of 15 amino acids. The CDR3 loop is CASSLGLAGKNEQFF. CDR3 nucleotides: TGTGCCAGCAGCTTAGGACTAGCGGGAAAGAATGAGCAGTTCTTC.

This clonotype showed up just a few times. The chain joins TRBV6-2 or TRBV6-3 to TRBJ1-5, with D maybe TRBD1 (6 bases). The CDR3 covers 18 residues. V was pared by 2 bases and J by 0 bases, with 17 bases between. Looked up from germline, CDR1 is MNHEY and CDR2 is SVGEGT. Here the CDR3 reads CASSYRRTDGYSNQPQHF. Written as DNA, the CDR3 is TGTGCCAGCAGTTACAGGAGGACAGATGGTTATAGCAATCAGCCCCAGCATTTT.

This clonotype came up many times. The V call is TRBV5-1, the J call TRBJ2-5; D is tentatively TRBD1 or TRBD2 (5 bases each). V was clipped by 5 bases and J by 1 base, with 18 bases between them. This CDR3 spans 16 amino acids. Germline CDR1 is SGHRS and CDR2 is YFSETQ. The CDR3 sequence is CASRYTPGTFQETQYF. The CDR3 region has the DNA TGCGCCAGCAGATATACCCCCGGGACCTTCCAAGAGACCCAGTACTTC. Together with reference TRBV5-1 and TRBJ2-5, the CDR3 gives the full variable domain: KAGVTQTPRYLIKTRGQQVTLSCSPISGHRSVSWYQQTPGQGLQFLFEYFSETQRNKGNFPGRFSGRQFSNSRSEMNVSTLELGDSALYLCASRYTPGTFQETQYFGPGTRLLVL.

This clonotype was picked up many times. CDR3 coding DNA: TGTGCCAGCAGTCCCGGGCCGTACTACGAGCAGTACTTC. It specifies CASSPGPYYEQYF. This chain connects TRBV12-3 or TRBV12-4 to TRBJ2-7, with D uncertain. The CDR3 sequence is 13 residues long. V gave up 5 bases and J gave up 3 bases, with 11 bases separating them.

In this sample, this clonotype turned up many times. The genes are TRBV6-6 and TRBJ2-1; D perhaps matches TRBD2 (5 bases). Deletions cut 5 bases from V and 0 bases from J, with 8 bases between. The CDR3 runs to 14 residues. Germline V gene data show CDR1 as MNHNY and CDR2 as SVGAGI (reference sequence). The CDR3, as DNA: TGTGCCAGCAGTCCGGGGAGCTCCTACAATGAGCAGTTCTTC. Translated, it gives CASSPGSSYNEQFF.